The 13 T cell receptor beta chains in this list originate from one sample, sequenced in a study of CD8 T cells in Susac syndrome. A quantity of about 0.5 to 1 ug RNA underwent reverse transcription using random hexamers. From the immunoSEQ multiplex PCR reads, TCRdb called clonotypes with MiXCR, one entry per CDR3 protein. Among around 81,000 distinct CDR3 sequences, around 94% were seen once, and the ten largest hold about 0.99%. The source material was CD8+ T cells from PBMCs. These receptors were collected from a human donor with Susac syndrome.

The gene calls are TRBV30 and TRBJ1-1, with D hard to call. Looked up from germline, CDR1 is GTSNPN and CDR2 is SVGIG (reference sequence). Trimming shortened V by 0 bases and J by 1 base, and 6 bases separated the two germline ends. The CDR3 has 13 residues. The CDR3: CAWSVGWNTEAFF. The CDR3 nucleotides read TGTGCCTGGAGTGTGGGGTGGAACACTGAAGCTTTCTTT.

Written as DNA, the CDR3 is TGTGCCAGCAGTTACGGGAGCGGGAGCTACGAGCAGTACTTC. Encoded protein: CASSYGSGSYEQYF. V is TRBV6-5 and J is TRBJ2-7, with TRBD2 matching 8 bases. The CDR3 spans 14 residues. V was pared by 2 bases and J by 3 bases, with 3 bases of the junction left unmatched. In germline, CDR1 is MNHEY, CDR2 SVGAGI.

The CDR3 sequence is CASSGPPGGQPQHF. The CDR3 DNA sequence: TGTGCCAGCAGTGGACCACCAGGGGGTCAGCCCCAGCATTTT. This chain uses TRBV6-6 with TRBJ1-5, with 7 bases matching TRBD1. J gave up 6 bases and V 5 bases, and 7 bases lay outside the gene matches. The germline gives CDR1 MNHNY, CDR2 SVGAGI (reference sequence). CDR3 length: 14 residues.

This sequence joins TRBV4-3 and TRBJ2-7, with a possible D match to TRBD2 (5 bases). This CDR3 has 15 amino acids. The V gene's germline CDR1 is LGHNA and CDR2 YSLEER. Trimming pared 2 bases from V and 0 bases from J, leaving 11 bases between. DNA of the CDR3: TGCGCCAGCAGCCAACGCAGAGGAGGCTCCTACGAGCAGTACTTC. Residues: CASSQRRGGSYEQYF.

About this clonotype itself: At one end the junction does not follow the germline gene, possibly because of a read error. The rearrangement uses TRBV27 and TRBJ1-6; D perhaps matches TRBD1 (5 bases). CDR1 MNHEY and CDR2 SMNVEV come from the germline V gene (reference sequence). This CDR3 spans 18 amino acids. In nucleotides, the CDR3 is TGTGCCAGCAGCTTATCCGGGGCAGTTGATTTAGATGGTTCACCCCTCCACTTT. Translated, it gives CASSLSGAVDLDGSPLHF.

J is TRBJ2-1 and V is TRBV9, with a tentative D call TRBD2 (5 bases). The germline V gene encodes CDR1 SGDLS and CDR2 YYNGEE. CDR3 length: 13 amino acids. Trimming cost V 0 bases and J 9 bases, with 10 bases left between them. CDR3 bases: TGTGCCAGCAGCGTAGGGGCGGGCAGTGAGCAGTTCTTC. Translation: CASSVGAGSEQFF.

The J gene is TRBJ1-5, the V gene TRBV2; 11 bases line up with TRBD1. The CDR3 consists of 17 residues. Trimming took 3 bases from V and 4 from J; bases not matched to a gene: 8. Germline values: CDR1 SNHLY, CDR2 FYNNEI. The CDR3 loop reads CASSDEGTGGENQPQHF. In nucleotides, the CDR3 is TGTGCCAGCAGTGACGAAGGGACAGGGGGAGAAAATCAGCCCCAGCATTTT.

V gene TRBV2 combines with J gene TRBJ2-2; TRBD2 is a possible D gene (6 bases). This CDR3 comprises 14 residues. V lost 8 bases, J lost 4 bases, and 14 bases lay in between. Germline lookup yields CDR1 SNHLY and CDR2 FYNNEI. CDR3 residues: CASREPEGTGELFF. For the CDR3, the DNA is TGTGCCAGCCGGGAGCCCGAAGGCACCGGGGAGCTGTTTTTT.

This chain uses TRBV6-5 with TRBJ2-3; the D gene is possibly TRBD2 (6 bases). The CDR3 has 15 residues. Trimming cost V 0 bases and J 6 bases, with 13 bases left between them. Germline CDR1 reads MNHEY; CDR2 reads SVGAGI. CDR3 nucleotides: TGTGCCAGCAGTTACTCGCGGGGATCCGGCGATACGCAGTATTTT. Translated, it gives CASSYSRGSGDTQYF.

V and J are TRBV28 and TRBJ1-4; a weak D match, TRBD1 (6 bases). CDR1 is MDHEN, CDR2 SYDVKM, per germline. V lost 7 bases to trimming and J lost 7 bases, with 16 bases between them. There are 14 residues in the CDR3. This chain's CDR3 is CASKGGPEGEKLFF. The CDR3 region has the DNA TGTGCCAGCAAGGGGGGGCCCGAGGGTGAAAAACTGTTTTTT.

The sample holds one count of this clonotype. This rearrangement joins TRBV19 to TRBJ1-1; D uncertain. CDR1 is LNHDA, CDR2 SQIVND, per germline (reference sequence). Trimming took 1 base from V and 0 from J, leaving 9 bases between them. The CDR3 runs to 15 residues. CDR3 in DNA: TGTGCCAGTAGTATAGTTTGGCACCTGAACACTGAAGCTTTCTTT. Its protein is CASSIVWHLNTEAFF.

The CDR3 sequence is CASSYSDALSSYNEQFF. CDR3 bases: TGTGCCAGCAGTTACTCAGACGCACTGAGCTCCTACAATGAGCAGTTCTTC. The rearrangement uses TRBV6-5 and TRBJ2-1, with D unresolved. The length of the CDR3 is 17 residues. Trimming stripped 0 bases from V and 0 bases from J, with 12 bases between. CDR1 is MNHEY, CDR2 SVGAGI, per germline.

This chain links TRBV12-3 or TRBV12-4 with TRBJ1-4, with 8 bases that match TRBD1. V gave up 7 bases and J gave up 4 bases; unmatched junction bases: 5. This CDR3 comprises 14 residues. The CDR3 sequence: CASNAGQDNEKLFF. As DNA, the CDR3 is TGTGCCAGCAACGCGGGACAGGATAATGAAAAACTGTTTTTT.